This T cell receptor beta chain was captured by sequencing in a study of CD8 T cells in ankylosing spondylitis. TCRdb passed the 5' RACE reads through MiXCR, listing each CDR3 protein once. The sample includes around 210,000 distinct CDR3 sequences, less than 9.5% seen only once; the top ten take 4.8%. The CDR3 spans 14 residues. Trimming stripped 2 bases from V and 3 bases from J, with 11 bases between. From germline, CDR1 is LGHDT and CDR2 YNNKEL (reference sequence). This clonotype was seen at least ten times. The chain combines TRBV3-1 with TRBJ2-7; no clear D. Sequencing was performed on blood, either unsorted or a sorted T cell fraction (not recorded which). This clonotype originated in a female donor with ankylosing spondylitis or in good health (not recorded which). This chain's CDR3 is CASSQSDEFYEQYF. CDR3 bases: TGTGCCAGCAGCCAATCAGACGAATTCTACGAGCAGTACTTC.